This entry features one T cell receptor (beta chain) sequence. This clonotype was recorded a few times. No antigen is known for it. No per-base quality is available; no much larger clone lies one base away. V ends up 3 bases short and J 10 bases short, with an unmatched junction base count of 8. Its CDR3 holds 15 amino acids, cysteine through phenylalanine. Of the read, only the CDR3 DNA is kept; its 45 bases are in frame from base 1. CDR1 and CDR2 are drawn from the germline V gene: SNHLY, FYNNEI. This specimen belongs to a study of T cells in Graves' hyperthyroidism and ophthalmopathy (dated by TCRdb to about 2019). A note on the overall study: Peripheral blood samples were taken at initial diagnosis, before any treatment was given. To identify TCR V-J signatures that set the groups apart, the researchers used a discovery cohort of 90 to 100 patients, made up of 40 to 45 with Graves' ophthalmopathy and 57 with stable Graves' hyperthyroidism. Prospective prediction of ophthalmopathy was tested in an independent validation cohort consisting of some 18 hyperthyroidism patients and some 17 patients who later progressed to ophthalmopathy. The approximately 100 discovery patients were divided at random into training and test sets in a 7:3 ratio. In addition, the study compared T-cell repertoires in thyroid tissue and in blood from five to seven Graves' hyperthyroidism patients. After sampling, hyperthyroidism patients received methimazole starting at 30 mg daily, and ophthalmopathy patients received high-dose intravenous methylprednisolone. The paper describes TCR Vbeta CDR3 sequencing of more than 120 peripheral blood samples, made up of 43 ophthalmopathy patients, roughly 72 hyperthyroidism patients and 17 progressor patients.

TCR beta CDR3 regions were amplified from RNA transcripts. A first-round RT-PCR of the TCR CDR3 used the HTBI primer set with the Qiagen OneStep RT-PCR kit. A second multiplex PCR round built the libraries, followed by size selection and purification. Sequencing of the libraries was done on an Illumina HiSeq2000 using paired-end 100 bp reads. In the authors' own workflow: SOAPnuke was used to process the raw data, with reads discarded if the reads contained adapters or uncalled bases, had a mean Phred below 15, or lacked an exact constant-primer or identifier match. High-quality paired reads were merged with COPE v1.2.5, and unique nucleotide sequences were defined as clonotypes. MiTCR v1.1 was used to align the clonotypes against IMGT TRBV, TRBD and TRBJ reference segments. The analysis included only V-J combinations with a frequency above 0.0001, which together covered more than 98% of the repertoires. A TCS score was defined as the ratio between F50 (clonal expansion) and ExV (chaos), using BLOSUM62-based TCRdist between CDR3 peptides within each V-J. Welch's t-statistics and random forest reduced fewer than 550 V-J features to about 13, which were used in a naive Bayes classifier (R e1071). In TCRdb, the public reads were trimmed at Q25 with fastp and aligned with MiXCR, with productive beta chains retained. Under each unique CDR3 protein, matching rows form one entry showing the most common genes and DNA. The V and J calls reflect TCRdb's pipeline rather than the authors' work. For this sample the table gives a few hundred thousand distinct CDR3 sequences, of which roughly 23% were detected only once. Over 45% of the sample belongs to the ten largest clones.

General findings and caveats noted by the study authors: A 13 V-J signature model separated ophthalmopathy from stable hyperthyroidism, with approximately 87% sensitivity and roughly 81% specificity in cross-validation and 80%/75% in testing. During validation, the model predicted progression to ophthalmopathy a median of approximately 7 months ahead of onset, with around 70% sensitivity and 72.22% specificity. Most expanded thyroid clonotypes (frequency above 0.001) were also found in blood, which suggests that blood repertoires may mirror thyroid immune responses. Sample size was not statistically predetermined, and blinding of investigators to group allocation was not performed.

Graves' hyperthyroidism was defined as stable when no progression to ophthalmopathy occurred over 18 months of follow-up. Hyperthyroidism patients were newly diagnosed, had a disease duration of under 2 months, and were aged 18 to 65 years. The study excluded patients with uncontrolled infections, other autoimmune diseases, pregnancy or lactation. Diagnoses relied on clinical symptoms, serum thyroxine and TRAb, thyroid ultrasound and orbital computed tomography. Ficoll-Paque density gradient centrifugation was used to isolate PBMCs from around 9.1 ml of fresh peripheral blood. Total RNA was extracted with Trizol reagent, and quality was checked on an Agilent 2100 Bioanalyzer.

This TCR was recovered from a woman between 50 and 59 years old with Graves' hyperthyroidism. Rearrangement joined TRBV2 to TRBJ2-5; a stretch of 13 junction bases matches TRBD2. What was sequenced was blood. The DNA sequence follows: TGTGCCAGCAGTGACACCGGGACTAGCGGGAAAGTCCAGTACTTC. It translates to CASSDTGTSGKVQYF.